A selection of T cell receptor beta chains follows, all from one sample in a study of T cells after yellow fever vaccination. One entry per CDR3 protein, called by TCRdb with MiXCR from the 5' RACE reads. The sample lists approximately 550,000 distinct CDR3 sequences, roughly 21% occurring once. The sample here was PBMCs, taken 15 days after the yellow fever booster vaccination. These receptors originate from a man aged 25-40 years who received the YFV17D yellow fever vaccine. CDR3s include the opening cysteine and the closing phenylalanine or tryptophan. D genes are given only for firm matches. A row's size may be missing; if present it is once, few, many or a size class.

j_call: TRBJ2-1
v_call: TRBV29-1
clone_size: few
d_call: TRBD2
cdr3_nt: TGCAGCGGTGTGTACCTCGGGACTAGTTACAATGAGCAGTTCTTC
cdr3_aa: CSGVYLGTSYNEQFF

j_call: TRBJ2-2
v_call: TRBV6-1
clone_size: NA
d_call: NA
cdr3_nt: TGTGCCAGCGTGGTCGTGGCCGGGGAGCTGTTTTTT
cdr3_aa: CASVVVAGELFF

j_call: TRBJ2-2
v_call: TRBV6-5
clone_size: NA
d_call: NA
cdr3_nt: TGTGCCAGCAACTCCGGGACCACGTCTGGGGAGCTGTTTTTT
cdr3_aa: CASNSGTTSGELFF

j_call: TRBJ2-1
v_call: TRBV29-1
clone_size: NA
d_call: TRBD2
cdr3_nt: TGCAGCGTTGAGCCTAGCGGGAGAGAGCAGTTCTTC
cdr3_aa: CSVEPSGREQFF

j_call: TRBJ2-7
v_call: TRBV10-3
clone_size: NA
d_call: NA
cdr3_nt: TGTGCCATCAGTGACGGGAACTACGAGCAGTACTTC
cdr3_aa: CAISDGNYEQYF

j_call: TRBJ2-1
v_call: TRBV5-1
clone_size: NA
d_call: TRBD1
cdr3_nt: TGCGCCAGCAGCGTCATTAGGGACAGGGGCTACGGTGTGTTCTTC
cdr3_aa: CASSVIRDRGYGVFF

j_call: TRBJ2-1
v_call: TRBV7-2
clone_size: NA
d_call: TRBD2
cdr3_nt: TGTGCCAGCAGCCCACAAGCGGGAGAGGTCTACAATGAGCAGTTCTTC
cdr3_aa: CASSPQAGEVYNEQFF

j_call: TRBJ2-1
v_call: TRBV5-1
clone_size: few
d_call: TRBD2
cdr3_nt: TGCGCCAGCAGCCGAACTAGCGGAGAGACCTACAATGAGCAGTTCTTC
cdr3_aa: CASSRTSGETYNEQFF

j_call: TRBJ1-2
v_call: TRBV7-2
clone_size: NA
d_call: NA
cdr3_nt: TGTGCCAGCAGCTTTCTCATCGGTGGCTATGGCTACACCTTC
cdr3_aa: CASSFLIGGYGYTF

j_call: TRBJ2-7
v_call: TRBV4-2
clone_size: once
d_call: TRBD1
cdr3_nt: TGTGCCAGCAGCCAGGGACAGGGCGAGCAGTACTTC
cdr3_aa: CASSQGQGEQYF

j_call: TRBJ2-3
v_call: TRBV7-3
clone_size: many
d_call: TRBD2
cdr3_nt: TGTGCCAGCAGCTTAAGGCGGGAGGACACAGATACGCAGTATTTT
cdr3_aa: CASSLRREDTDTQYF

j_call: TRBJ2-5
v_call: TRBV10-3
clone_size: NA
d_call: TRBD2
cdr3_nt: TGTGCCATCGGGACTAGCCAAGAGACCCAGTACTTC
cdr3_aa: CAIGTSQETQYF

j_call: TRBJ1-2
v_call: TRBV6-2/TRBV6-3
clone_size: NA
d_call: NA
cdr3_nt: TGTGCCAGCACTGACACCGAAACCTATGGCTACACCTTC
cdr3_aa: CASTDTETYGYTF

j_call: TRBJ2-7
v_call: TRBV5-4
clone_size: few
d_call: NA
cdr3_nt: TGTGCCAGCAGCTTGCAGCAGGGCCCCTACGAGCAGTACTTC
cdr3_aa: CASSLQQGPYEQYF

j_call: TRBJ2-7
v_call: TRBV20-1
clone_size: once
d_call: TRBD2
cdr3_nt: TGCAGTGCTAGAGATGGGAGCGGGAGGCCCTACGAGCAGTACTTC
cdr3_aa: CSARDGSGRPYEQYF

j_call: TRBJ2-7
v_call: TRBV9
clone_size: NA
d_call: NA
cdr3_nt: TGTGCCAGCGGTTACGGAGGTGACTACGAGCAGTACTTC
cdr3_aa: CASGYGGDYEQYF

j_call: TRBJ2-7
v_call: TRBV7-2
clone_size: NA
d_call: NA
cdr3_nt: TGTGCCAGCAGCCCCGATTCGGGGTTCGGATACGAGCAGTACTTC
cdr3_aa: CASSPDSGFGYEQYF

j_call: TRBJ1-1
v_call: TRBV10-3
clone_size: NA
d_call: TRBD1
cdr3_nt: TGTGCCACCGACGGGACAGGGAACACTGAAGCTTTCTTT
cdr3_aa: CATDGTGNTEAFF

j_call: TRBJ1-1
v_call: TRBV18
clone_size: few
d_call: NA
cdr3_nt: TGTGCCAGCTCACCTGGGGTCTTGAACACTGAAGCTTTCTTT
cdr3_aa: CASSPGVLNTEAFF

j_call: TRBJ2-1
v_call: TRBV20-1
clone_size: NA
d_call: NA
cdr3_nt: TGCAGTGCTAGAGATGGGGAGGAGTTCTTC
cdr3_aa: CSARDGEEFF

j_call: TRBJ2-4
v_call: TRBV20-1
clone_size: few
d_call: TRBD2
cdr3_nt: TGCAGTGCTAGTATGTGGGAGGGGTCCATTCAGTACTTC
cdr3_aa: CSASMWEGSIQYF

j_call: TRBJ2-1
v_call: TRBV12-3/TRBV12-4
clone_size: NA
d_call: NA
cdr3_nt: TGTGCCAGCACCCCGTTCAAAAATGAGCAGTTCTTC
cdr3_aa: CASTPFKNEQFF

j_call: TRBJ2-7
v_call: TRBV10-2
clone_size: few
d_call: TRBD2
cdr3_nt: TGCGCCAGCAGTGATTGGGGCGGGAGGTCCTACGAGCAGTACTTC
cdr3_aa: CASSDWGGRSYEQYF

j_call: TRBJ2-2
v_call: TRBV29-1
clone_size: NA
d_call: NA
cdr3_nt: TGCAGCTCCCGGGGAGTGACCGGGGAGCTGTTTTTT
cdr3_aa: CSSRGVTGELFF

j_call: TRBJ1-1
v_call: TRBV14
clone_size: few
d_call: NA
cdr3_nt: TGTGCCAGCAGCCAAGTATTCACGGTAAACACTGAAGCTTTCTTT
cdr3_aa: CASSQVFTVNTEAFF

j_call: TRBJ2-7
v_call: TRBV3-1
clone_size: few
d_call: NA
cdr3_nt: TGTGCCAGCAGCCCCTCGCTGGGTCTCCCGCTATCTCTCTACGAGCAGTACTTC
cdr3_aa: CASSPSLGLPLSLYEQYF

j_call: TRBJ2-7
v_call: TRBV12-3/TRBV12-4
clone_size: NA
d_call: NA
cdr3_nt: TGTGCCAGCAGTTCGGAGTGGTACGAGCAGTACTTC
cdr3_aa: CASSSEWYEQYF

j_call: TRBJ2-5
v_call: TRBV6-1
clone_size: NA
d_call: TRBD1
cdr3_nt: TGTGCCAGCGGTCCTCCGGGACAGGGGCTAGAGACCCAGTACTTC
cdr3_aa: CASGPPGQGLETQYF

j_call: TRBJ1-2
v_call: TRBV7-2
clone_size: NA
d_call: NA
cdr3_nt: TGTGCCAGCAGCCCATATAACTATGGCTACACCTTC
cdr3_aa: CASSPYNYGYTF

j_call: TRBJ2-5
v_call: TRBV27
clone_size: few
d_call: TRBD1
cdr3_nt: TGTGCCAGCAGCGGTTGGCAGGGACAGGAGGAGACCCAGTACTTC
cdr3_aa: CASSGWQGQEETQYF

j_call: TRBJ2-7
v_call: TRBV12-3/TRBV12-4
clone_size: many
d_call: TRBD2
cdr3_nt: TGTGCCAGCAGTAGGACTAGCCAAGAAAAGGAGCAGTACTTC
cdr3_aa: CASSRTSQEKEQYF

j_call: TRBJ1-1
v_call: TRBV5-1
clone_size: few
d_call: NA
cdr3_nt: TGCGCCAGCAGCTTGGGCAACTTGAACACTGAAGCTTTCTTT
cdr3_aa: CASSLGNLNTEAFF

j_call: TRBJ2-1
v_call: TRBV7-9
clone_size: NA
d_call: NA
cdr3_nt: TGTGCCAGCAGCTTAGTTTTCAGCGATGAGCAGTTCTTC
cdr3_aa: CASSLVFSDEQFF

j_call: TRBJ2-4
v_call: TRBV9
clone_size: NA
d_call: TRBD2
cdr3_nt: TGTGCCAGCAGCGTAACCGGGACTAGCGGGATGGGCGGCATTCAGTACTTC
cdr3_aa: CASSVTGTSGMGGIQYF

j_call: TRBJ2-1
v_call: TRBV29-1
clone_size: few
d_call: TRBD2
cdr3_nt: TGCAGCGTTGAGGCGGGAGCGGTCAATGAGCAGTTCTTC
cdr3_aa: CSVEAGAVNEQFF

j_call: TRBJ2-7
v_call: TRBV5-8
clone_size: NA
d_call: TRBD1
cdr3_nt: TGTGCCAGCAGCTTGTTTCGACAGGGTTTCTACGAGCAGTACTTC
cdr3_aa: CASSLFRQGFYEQYF

j_call: TRBJ2-7
v_call: TRBV6-1
clone_size: NA
d_call: NA
cdr3_nt: TGTGCCAGCAGGCCGGGACATCCGTACGAGCAGTACTTC
cdr3_aa: CASRPGHPYEQYF

j_call: TRBJ1-1
v_call: TRBV6-2/TRBV6-3
clone_size: NA
d_call: NA
cdr3_nt: TGTGCCATCCGGGTCTCCATGAACACTGAAGCTTTCTTT
cdr3_aa: CAIRVSMNTEAFF

j_call: TRBJ2-5
v_call: TRBV7-7
clone_size: NA
d_call: TRBD2
cdr3_nt: TGTGCTAGCAGCTCCACGGGACTACCGTACCAAGAGACCCAGTACTTC
cdr3_aa: CASSSTGLPYQETQYF

j_call: TRBJ1-6
v_call: TRBV12-3/TRBV12-4
clone_size: NA
d_call: TRBD1
cdr3_nt: TGTGCCAGCAGTGCGGACAGGGCTTTTAATTCACCCCTCCACTTT
cdr3_aa: CASSADRAFNSPLHF

j_call: TRBJ2-1
v_call: TRBV12-3/TRBV12-4
clone_size: NA
d_call: NA
cdr3_nt: TGTGCCAGCAGTTCTCTAGGGGTGGTTGATGAGCAGTTCTTC
cdr3_aa: CASSSLGVVDEQFF

j_call: TRBJ1-1
v_call: TRBV20-1
clone_size: NA
d_call: TRBD1
cdr3_nt: TGCAGTGCTTGCAGGGGGGGGGAGACTGAAGCTTTCTTT
cdr3_aa: CSACRGGETEAFF

j_call: TRBJ2-7
v_call: TRBV7-2
clone_size: NA
d_call: NA
cdr3_nt: TGTGCCAGCAGCCCAGGGATCCCCCCTTACGAGCAGTACTTC
cdr3_aa: CASSPGIPPYEQYF

j_call: TRBJ2-5
v_call: TRBV20-1
clone_size: once
d_call: NA
cdr3_nt: TGCAGTGCTAGAACCGAGTTGGGGGTGGAGACCCAGTACTTC
cdr3_aa: CSARTELGVETQYF

j_call: TRBJ2-7
v_call: TRBV20-1
clone_size: once
d_call: NA
cdr3_nt: TGCAGTGCGGGCTGGGGGAAGGACCAGTACTTC
cdr3_aa: CSAGWGKDQYF

j_call: TRBJ2-4
v_call: TRBV20-1
clone_size: NA
d_call: TRBD2
cdr3_nt: TGCAGTGCCATTAGCGGGAGGGGTCCCATAGACATTCAGTACTTC
cdr3_aa: CSAISGRGPIDIQYF

j_call: TRBJ1-6
v_call: TRBV28
clone_size: few
d_call: NA
cdr3_nt: TGTGCCAGCAGTTTGGAATATTCACCCCTCCACTTT
cdr3_aa: CASSLEYSPLHF

j_call: TRBJ2-7
v_call: TRBV9
clone_size: NA
d_call: NA
cdr3_nt: TGTGCCAGCAGCCCCTCCGGGCGGGCACTAACCTACGAGCAGTACTTC
cdr3_aa: CASSPSGRALTYEQYF

j_call: TRBJ2-1
v_call: TRBV18
clone_size: NA
d_call: NA
cdr3_nt: TGTGCCAGCTCACCGAGACAGGGGACTAGCTCCTACAATGAGCAGTTCTTC
cdr3_aa: CASSPRQGTSSYNEQFF

j_call: TRBJ2-3
v_call: TRBV2
clone_size: NA
d_call: TRBD2
cdr3_nt: TGTGCCAGCATCAGAATCCGGGGACTAGCGGGAGGCCAGACGGTGGATACGCAGTATTTT
cdr3_aa: CASIRIRGLAGGQTVDTQYF

j_call: TRBJ2-2
v_call: TRBV7-2
clone_size: NA
d_call: NA
cdr3_nt: TGTGCCAGCAGCCAGATGGGAGGTTCCGGGGAGCTGTTTTTT
cdr3_aa: CASSQMGGSGELFF

j_call: TRBJ2-7
v_call: TRBV6-2/TRBV6-3
clone_size: NA
d_call: TRBD2
cdr3_nt: TGTGCCAGCAGTTACCTCGCGGGAGGGCCCTACGAGCAGTACTTC
cdr3_aa: CASSYLAGGPYEQYF

j_call: TRBJ2-2
v_call: TRBV12-3/TRBV12-4
clone_size: NA
d_call: TRBD2
cdr3_nt: TGTGCCAGCAGTTCCCCTGGGGGGAGGGGCACCGGGGAGCTGTTTTTT
cdr3_aa: CASSSPGGRGTGELFF

j_call: TRBJ2-7
v_call: TRBV5-6
clone_size: NA
d_call: TRBD1
cdr3_nt: TGTGCCAGCAGCTGGGGATGGACAGGCTCTCACGAGCAGTACTTC
cdr3_aa: CASSWGWTGSHEQYF